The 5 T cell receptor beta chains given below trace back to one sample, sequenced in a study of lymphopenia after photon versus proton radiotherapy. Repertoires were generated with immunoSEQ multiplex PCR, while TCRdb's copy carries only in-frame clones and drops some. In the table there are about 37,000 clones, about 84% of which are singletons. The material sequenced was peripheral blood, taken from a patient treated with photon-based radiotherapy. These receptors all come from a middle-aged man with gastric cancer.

The CDR3: CASRFQSSYNEQFF. In DNA form, the CDR3 reads TGTGCCAGCAGGTTCCAAAGCTCCTACAATGAGCAGTTCTTC. This chain joins TRBV6-5 and TRBJ2-1; no clear D. V was pared by 6 bases and J by 0 bases, with 9 bases between. CDR1 and CDR2 from the germline V gene are MNHEY and SVGAGI. This CDR3 is 14 amino acids long.

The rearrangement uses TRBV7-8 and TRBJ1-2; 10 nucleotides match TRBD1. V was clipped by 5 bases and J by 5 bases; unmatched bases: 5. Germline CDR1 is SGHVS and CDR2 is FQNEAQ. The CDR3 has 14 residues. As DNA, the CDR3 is TGTGCCAGCAGCCCGGACAGGGGGGATTATGGCTACACCTTC. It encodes CASSPDRGDYGYTF.

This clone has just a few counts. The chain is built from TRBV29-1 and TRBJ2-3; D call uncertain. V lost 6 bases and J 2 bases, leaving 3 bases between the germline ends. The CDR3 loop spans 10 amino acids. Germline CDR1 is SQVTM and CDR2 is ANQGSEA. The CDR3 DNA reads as TGCAGCGTGGACACAGATACGCAGTATTTT. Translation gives CSVDTDTQYF.

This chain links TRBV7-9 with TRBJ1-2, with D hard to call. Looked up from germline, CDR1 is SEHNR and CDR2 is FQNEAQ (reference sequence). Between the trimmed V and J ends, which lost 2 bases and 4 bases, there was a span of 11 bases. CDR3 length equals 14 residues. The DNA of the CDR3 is TGTGCCAGCAGCTTACCGGCAGAGCCCTATGGCTACACCTTC. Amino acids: CASSLPAEPYGYTF. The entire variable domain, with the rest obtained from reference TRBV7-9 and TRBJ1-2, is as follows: DTGVSQNPRHKITKRGQNVTFRCDPISEHNRLYWYRQTLGQGPEFLTYFQNEAQLEKSRLLSDRFSAERPKGSFSTLEIQRTEQGDSAMYLCASSLPAEPYGYTFGSGTRLTVV.

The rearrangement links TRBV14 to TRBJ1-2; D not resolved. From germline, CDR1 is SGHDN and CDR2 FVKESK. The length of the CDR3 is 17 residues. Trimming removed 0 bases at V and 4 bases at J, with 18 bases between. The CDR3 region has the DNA TGTGCCAGCAGCCAAGATAGAGTGGCCAGTGGGTTCTATGGCTACACCTTC. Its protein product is CASSQDRVASGFYGYTF.